Listed here are 32 T cell receptor beta chains from one sample, sequenced in a study of cytomegalovirus exposure and HLA in healthy donors. Data came from immunoSEQ multiplex PCR; TCRdb stores just in-frame clones and leaves some out. The sample carries 150,000 to 200,000 clones, around 89% recorded once. The source material was PBMCs. These receptors all stem from a man in his late teens or twenties in good health and CMV-seronegative.

The V and J genes are TRBV27 and TRBJ1-2, with D unclear. Germline V lookup: CDR1 MNHEY, CDR2 SMNVEV (reference sequence). The CDR3 sequence is 13 residues long. V shed 6 bases and J shed 4 bases, with 12 bases lying between them. The CDR3: CASRLGSGYGYTF. CDR3 coding DNA: TGTGCCAGCAGGCTCGGGAGTGGCTATGGCTACACCTTC.

The chain carries TRBV19 and TRBJ1-5; tentatively, D is TRBD1 (5 bases). The V gene lost 1 base and the J gene lost 6 bases, with 13 bases spanning the gap. CDR1 is LNHDA, CDR2 SQIVND, per germline (reference sequence). This CDR3 has 15 amino acids. The CDR3 coding sequence is TGTGCCAGTAGTATAGCCCGGGTTAGGGGTCAGCCCCAGCATTTT. It specifies CASSIARVRGQPQHF. Using reference TRBV19 and TRBJ1-5 for the parts outside the CDR3, the full variable domain is DGGITQSPKYLFRKEGQNVTLSCEQNLNHDAMYWYRQDPGQGLRLIYYSQIVNDFQKGDIAEGYSVSREKKESFPLTVTSAQKNPTAFYLCASSIARVRGQPQHFGDGTRLSIL.

This clone was seen just once. The rearrangement links TRBV29-1 to TRBJ1-2; 7 nucleotides agree with TRBD1. This CDR3 is 13 amino acids long. The junction had 5 bases not matched to a gene; V was cut back by 7 bases and J by 0 bases. Germline loops: CDR1 SQVTM, CDR2 ANQGSEA. CDR3 sequence: CSDRDSSNYGYTF. The CDR3 bases are TGCAGCGACCGGGACAGCTCTAACTATGGCTACACCTTC.

The rearrangement links TRBV10-3 to TRBJ1-5; 9 positions match TRBD1. The J segment lost 2 bases and the V segment lost 2 bases, leaving 1 base of the junction unmatched. The CDR3 is made up of 15 amino acids. Germline CDR1 ENHRY, CDR2 SYGVKD. CDR3 coding DNA: TGTGCCATCAGTGAGACAGGGGGCGGCAATCAGCCCCAGCATTTT. Translation: CAISETGGGNQPQHF.

The chain is built from TRBV5-4 and TRBJ2-7, with a tentative D call TRBD1 (5 bases). Germline-derived CDR1 and CDR2 are SGHNT and YYREEE (reference sequence). The CDR3 has 13 amino acids. Trimming stripped 4 bases from V and 4 bases from J, with 12 bases between. In DNA, the CDR3 is TGTGCCAGCAGCCCTAATCAGGGTTACGAGCAGTACGTC. The encoded protein is CASSPNQGYEQYV.

The CDR3 DNA follows: TGTGCCAGCAGCCTAACAGACTCCTACGAGCAGTACTTC. It encodes CASSLTDSYEQYF. This chain links TRBV7-2 with TRBJ2-7; the D is unclear. This CDR3 is built from 13 residues. The V gene lost 5 bases and the J gene lost 0 bases, with 8 bases spanning the gap. CDR1 and CDR2 (germline): SGHTA, FQGNSA. Drawing the rest from reference TRBV7-2 and TRBJ2-7, the complete variable domain is GAGVSQSPSNKVTEKGKDVELRCDPISGHTALYWYRQSLGQGLEFLIYFQGNSAPDKSGLPSDRFSAERTGGSVSTLTIQRTQQEDSAVYLCASSLTDSYEQYFGPGTRLTVT.

This clone was seen just once. This rearrangement joins TRBV10-2 to TRBJ2-5; 11 nucleotides line up with TRBD2. Trimming removed 1 base from V and 2 bases from J; junction bases left unmatched: 3. Per the germline V gene, CDR1 is WSHSY and CDR2 is SAAADI. The CDR3 is made up of 16 amino acids. This CDR3 is CASSEWLAGGQETQYF. CDR3 in DNA: TGCGCCAGCAGTGAGTGGCTAGCGGGAGGACAAGAGACCCAGTACTTC.

The chain is built from TRBV18 and TRBJ2-5; possibly TRBD2 for D (6 bases). Germline assignment: CDR1 KGHSH and CDR2 LQKENI. Trimming took 0 bases from V and 7 from J, leaving 12 bases between them. The CDR3 consists of 14 residues. CDR3 coding DNA: TGTGCCAGCTCACCACCGGGTTTGGAGGGGACCCAGTACTTC. Encoded protein: CASSPPGLEGTQYF.

The chain joins TRBV6-5 to TRBJ1-4; 8 bases match TRBD1. This CDR3 spans 16 amino acids. Germline V CDR1 and CDR2: MNHEY, SVGAGI. The V segment lost 1 base and the J segment 3 bases; nucleotides outside the gene matches: 4. The CDR3 nucleotides read TGTGCCAGCAGTTACTTGCCGGGACAGGCTAATGAAAAACTGTTTTTT. It specifies CASSYLPGQANEKLFF.

The V gene is TRBV4-1, the J gene TRBJ2-6; 15 bases match TRBD2. The CDR3 extends over 19 amino acids. The V segment lost 4 bases and the J segment 0 bases; nucleotides outside the gene matches: 4. Germline CDR1 reads MGHRA; CDR2 reads YSYEKL. The CDR3 bases are TGCGCCAGCAGCCCGGGACTAGCGGGGGGAAGCTCTGGGGCCAACGTCCTGACTTTC. Amino acid sequence: CASSPGLAGGSSGANVLTF.

This chain uses TRBV7-9 with TRBJ2-7; D is possibly TRBD1 (7 bases). The CDR3 is made up of 16 amino acids. The germline gives CDR1 SEHNR, CDR2 FQNEAQ (reference sequence). Trimming removed 5 bases at V and 6 bases at J, with 23 bases between. The CDR3 spells CASSPYSGGQPLEQYF. CDR3 nucleotide sequence: TGTGCCAGCAGCCCATACTCCGGGGGACAGCCTCTCGAGCAGTACTTC.

The CDR3 DNA is TGTGCCAGCAGCTATCCCGGCCACAGCTACGAGCAGTACGTC. Protein: CASSYPGHSYEQYV. This rearrangement joins TRBV7-8 to TRBJ2-7; D is unclear. The germline V and J ends were trimmed by 4 bases and 3 bases, with 13 bases remaining between them. CDR3 length: 14 residues. In germline, CDR1 is SGHVS, CDR2 FQNEAQ.

The chain combines TRBV4-1 with TRBJ2-5, with 11 bases that match TRBD2. Germline assignment: CDR1 MGHRA and CDR2 YSYEKL. The CDR3 covers 15 residues. Trimming took 4 bases from V and 7 from J; bases not matched to a gene: 8. The CDR3 nucleotides read TGCGCCAGCAGCCCGCGGACTAGCGGGTGGGGGACCCAGTACTTC. It codes for CASSPRTSGWGTQYF.

The chain carries TRBV28 and TRBJ1-2, with D tentatively TRBD1 (6 bases). The CDR3 is made up of 14 amino acids. The germline V gene encodes CDR1 MDHEN and CDR2 SYDVKM. The V end was cut by 3 bases, the J end by 6 bases, with 14 bases between. The CDR3 nucleotides are TGTGCCAGCAGTTTCCGGGGGGGCGGCGATGGCTACACCTTC. The encoded protein is CASSFRGGGDGYTF.

The CDR3 DNA reads as TGCGCCAGCAGCTTGGTTGGGGGACAAGGTTGGGATGAGCAGTTCTTC. This sequence encodes CASSLVGGQGWDEQFF. The chain recombines TRBV5-1 with TRBJ2-1; D perhaps matches TRBD1 (6 bases). The CDR3 is 16 amino acids. Germline CDR1 and CDR2: SGHRS and YFSETQ. V lost 0 bases and J 8 bases, leaving 18 bases between the germline ends.

V usage is TRBV7-9 and J usage is TRBJ1-5; D may be TRBD1 (6 bases). Germline V gene lookup returns CDR1 SEHNR and CDR2 FQNEAQ (reference sequence). The CDR3 runs 17 residues. V was pared by 6 bases and J by 2 bases, with 20 bases between. The CDR3 DNA sequence: TGTGCCAGCAGTTTTGACAGGCACTTTAGTGGCAATCAGCCCCAGCATTTT. Residues: CASSFDRHFSGNQPQHF.

The V call is TRBV6-1, the J call TRBJ1-5, with D possibly being TRBD1 (6 bases). V was clipped by 6 bases and J by 4 bases, with 13 bases between them. The CDR3 extends over 14 amino acids. Germline V CDR1 and CDR2: MNHNS, SASEGT. The CDR3: CASRPGQLNQPQHF. The CDR3 nucleotides are TGTGCCAGCAGACCCGGACAGTTGAATCAGCCCCAGCATTTT.

The chain joins TRBV6-4 to TRBJ2-2, with D possibly matching TRBD2 (6 bases). The CDR3 is made up of 17 amino acids. Germline assignment: CDR1 MRHNA and CDR2 SNTAGT. Trimming took off 0 bases at V and 7 bases at J, with 18 bases between the two ends. This CDR3 reads CASSDSKYWQGGGELFF. CDR3 DNA sequence: TGTGCCAGCAGTGACTCGAAGTATTGGCAGGGAGGCGGGGAGCTGTTTTTT.

The chain joins TRBV6-4 to TRBJ2-5; 10 bases match TRBD2. CDR1 is MRHNA and CDR2 is SNTAGT in the germline V gene. Trimming took 0 bases from V and 5 from J; bases not matched to a gene: 6. The CDR3 spans 16 residues. CDR3 loop: CASSDSRLAGEETQYF. The CDR3 DNA is TGTGCCAGCAGTGACTCGAGACTAGCGGGCGAGGAGACCCAGTACTTC.

V gene TRBV5-1 combines with J gene TRBJ2-1, with 13 bases identical to TRBD2. With 3 bases clipped from V and 8 bases from J, the junction kept 5 bases outside the gene matches. CDR3 size: 15 residues. Germline V CDR1 and CDR2: SGHRS, YFSETQ. The DNA of the CDR3 is TGCGCCAGCAGCTCAGGACTAGCGGGAGTATATGAGCAGTTCTTC. Protein: CASSSGLAGVYEQFF.

Here the CDR3 DNA reads TGTGCCAGCAGCTTAGCGGAAGCGGGAGCGGATACGCAGTATTTT. This encodes CASSLAEAGADTQYF. This chain connects TRBV11-1 to TRBJ2-3, with 8 bases that match TRBD2. The CDR3 has 15 residues. Trimming cost V 0 bases and J 6 bases; bases outside gene matches: 5. Germline V lookup: CDR1 SGHAT, CDR2 FQDESV (reference sequence).

V usage is TRBV6-5 and J usage is TRBJ2-7, with D possibly matching TRBD2 (7 bases). Germline V gene data show CDR1 as MNHEY and CDR2 as SVGAGI. The CDR3 sequence is 14 residues long. Trimming pared 6 bases from V and 7 bases from J, leaving 19 bases between. CDR3 sequence (DNA): TGTGCCAGCAGCCTCGGGGGGCAGCACTATGAGCAGTACTTC. Amino acid sequence: CASSLGGQHYEQYF.

The chain has TRBV7-6 and TRBJ2-7; possible D gene TRBD2, 6 bases. Trimming took off 4 bases at V and 2 bases at J, with 12 bases between the two ends. This CDR3 has 14 residues. The germline CDR1 and CDR2 sequences are SGHVS and FNYEAQ. CDR3 sequence: CASSSGPGAYEQYF. The CDR3 DNA is TGTGCCAGCAGCTCTGGACCGGGGGCCTACGAGCAGTACTTC.

The count of this clone is one. The rearrangement links TRBV29-1 to TRBJ2-1, with 11 bases fitting TRBD2. In germline, CDR1 is SQVTM, CDR2 ANQGSEA. The CDR3 totals 14 residues. Trimming took 4 bases from V and 6 from J; bases not matched to a gene: 5. CDR3 bases: TGCAGCGTTGTCTCTCTAGCGGGAGGCAATGAGCAGTTCTTC. Amino acid sequence: CSVVSLAGGNEQFF.

This CDR3 is CASSFGTRGTSFLFF. In DNA form, the CDR3 reads TGTGCCAGCAGTTTCGGGACTAGAGGGACTTCGTTCCTGTTCTTC. The chain recombines TRBV28 with TRBJ2-1, with 8 nucleotides matching TRBD2. J gave up 15 bases and V 3 bases, and 16 bases lay outside the gene matches. Germline CDR1 and CDR2: MDHEN and SYDVKM. This CDR3 contains 15 residues.

V usage is TRBV6-5 and J usage is TRBJ2-7, with 13 nucleotides matching TRBD2. The V gene end was trimmed by 8 bases and the J gene end by 12 bases; junction bases not matched to a gene: 7. The CDR3 covers 12 residues. Germline V gene sequence: CDR1 MNHEY, CDR2 SVGAGI. As DNA, the CDR3 is TGTGCCAGCCGGACTAGCGGGAGTTTTTGGTACTTC. Protein: CASRTSGSFWYF.

In this sample, this clone turned up many times. J is TRBJ2-7 and V is TRBV6-5; TRBD1 matches 11 bases. With 4 bases clipped from V and 3 bases from J, the junction kept 2 bases outside the gene matches. The V gene's germline CDR1 is MNHEY and CDR2 SVGAGI. The CDR3 consists of 14 residues. CDR3 DNA sequence: TGTGCCAGCAGTTTGGGACAGGGGGTCTACGAGCAGTACGTC. It specifies CASSLGQGVYEQYV.

The chain links TRBV7-9 to TRBJ2-7; D possibly corresponds to TRBD1 (6 bases). V lost 4 bases and J lost 1, with 17 bases in between. Germline V gene data show CDR1 as SEHNR and CDR2 as FQNEAQ (reference sequence). The CDR3 totals 16 residues. The CDR3 DNA reads TGTGCCAGCAGCTCTGGGTGGAGGACAGCTTCCTACGAGCAGTACGTC. Protein: CASSSGWRTASYEQYV.

The chain employs TRBV19 and TRBJ1-2, with 10 bases that match TRBD1. The CDR3 totals 14 residues. Germline CDR1 reads LNHDA; CDR2 reads SQIVND (reference sequence). The trim removed 8 bases at V and 5 bases at J, leaving 8 bases unmatched. The CDR3 here is CASEPGQGYYGYTF. Written as DNA, the CDR3 is TGTGCCAGTGAGCCGGGACAGGGGTATTATGGCTACACCTTC.

This chain links TRBV4-3 with TRBJ2-7; 7 nucleotides agree with TRBD1. The CDR3 is made up of 17 amino acids. Looked up from germline, CDR1 is LGHNA and CDR2 is YSLEER. J was trimmed by 0 bases and V by 4 bases; bases with no gene match: 12. CDR3 in DNA: TGCGCCAGCAGCCGGGAAAGGGGGACAGCCGACTCCTACGAGCAGTACTTC. As protein: CASSRERGTADSYEQYF.

The chain carries TRBV4-1 and TRBJ1-4; D may be TRBD1 (6 bases). V dropped 4 bases and J dropped 4 bases, with 13 bases sitting between them. This CDR3 is 15 amino acids long. CDR1 is MGHRA, CDR2 YSYEKL, per germline. The CDR3 sequence: CASSPWDIINEKLFF. The DNA of the CDR3 is TGCGCCAGCAGCCCATGGGACATTATTAATGAAAAACTGTTTTTT.

The rearrangement uses TRBV28 and TRBJ1-4; no reliable D call. There are 13 residues in the CDR3. With 8 bases removed from V and 1 base from J, the gap between germline ends came to 8 bases. Germline CDR1 is MDHEN and CDR2 is SYDVKM. CDR3 nucleotide sequence: TGTGCCAGCGCGAGGGAAACTAATGAAAAACTGTTTTTT. Protein product: CASARETNEKLFF.